This passage covers 26 T cell receptor beta chains from one sample sequenced in a study of blood T cell repertoires in COVID-19. Sequenced by immunoSEQ multiplex PCR; TCRdb stores in-frame clones only, minus some. The repertoire has about 85,000 clones, around 90% of them found once; the top ten carry around 4.1%. The sequencing sample was made of peripheral blood. These receptors were obtained from a woman of 80 years or more with active or convalescent COVID-19.

V and J are TRBV5-8 and TRBJ2-7; no clear D. The CDR3 runs 13 residues. The V and J ends lost 0 bases and 1 base respectively, with 5 bases between them. Germline V gene lookup returns CDR1 SGHTS and CDR2 YDEGEE. CDR3 protein: CASSLGRSYEQYF. For the CDR3, the DNA is TGTGCCAGCAGCTTGGGCAGGTCCTACGAGCAGTACTTC.

This chain connects TRBV7-9 to TRBJ2-7; D is perhaps TRBD2 (5 bases). Germline V gene sequence: CDR1 SEHNR, CDR2 FQNEAQ (reference sequence). V was clipped by 5 bases and J by 2 bases, with 13 bases between them. The CDR3 is 14 amino acids. The CDR3 loop is CASSPGREPYEQYF. The CDR3 nucleotides read TGTGCCAGCAGCCCAGGCCGGGAACCCTACGAGCAGTACTTC.

The gene calls are TRBV11-2 and TRBJ1-1; D might be TRBD1 (5 bases). The germline V and J ends were trimmed by 2 bases and 5 bases, with 9 bases remaining between them. CDR3 length equals 13 residues. CDR1 and CDR2 from the germline V gene are SGHAT and FQNNGV. Here the CDR3 DNA reads TGTGCCAGCAGCTTAAGGGGAGGGACTGAAGCTTTCTTT. Its translation: CASSLRGGTEAFF.

The rearrangement joins TRBV25-1 to TRBJ1-1; TRBD1 is a possible D gene (6 bases). The CDR3 totals 13 residues. V was clipped by 4 bases and J by 10 bases, with 16 bases between them. CDR1 and CDR2 from the germline V gene are MGHDK and SYGVNS. The CDR3 DNA reads TGTGCCAGCAGTGGGTTAGGACAGTTGAGAGCTTTCTTT. Its translation is CASSGLGQLRAFF.

The chain links TRBV18 to TRBJ2-7; 7 bases are a match to TRBD2. The CDR3 consists of 12 residues. Looked up from germline, CDR1 is KGHSH and CDR2 is LQKENI. The junction had 2 bases not matched to a gene; V was cut back by 3 bases and J by 6 bases. The CDR3, as DNA: TGTGCCAGCTCACCGCCGGGGGGCGAGCAGTACTTC. Its translation is CASSPPGGEQYF.

The chain carries TRBV12-3 or TRBV12-4 and TRBJ1-2; 7 nucleotides align to TRBD1. The CDR3 sequence is 13 residues long. V lost 5 bases to trimming and J lost 8 bases; unmatched junction nucleotides: 8. The CDR3 protein is CASSPDRERGYTF. CDR3 nucleotide sequence: TGTGCCAGCAGTCCTGACAGGGAAAGAGGCTACACCTTC.

The chain links TRBV5-1 to TRBJ2-5; 9 bases fit TRBD2. The CDR3 loop spans 15 amino acids. Germline CDR1 reads SGHRS; CDR2 reads YFSETQ. The V and J ends lost 2 bases and 5 bases, in that order; junction bases with no gene match: 7. The CDR3 nucleotides read TGCGCCAGCAGCTTAGGGGGACTAGCCGGTGAGACCCAGTACTTC. This codes for CASSLGGLAGETQYF.

The rearrangement uses TRBV5-1 and TRBJ2-2; 11 nucleotides match TRBD2. The CDR3 contains 16 residues. CDR1 is SGHRS and CDR2 is YFSETQ in the germline V gene. Trimming at V came to 2 bases and at J to 3 bases, leaving 3 bases not matched to a gene. The CDR3 loop is CASSFLLAGDTGELFF. The DNA of the CDR3 is TGCGCCAGCAGCTTCCTACTAGCGGGAGACACCGGGGAGCTGTTTTTT.

V is TRBV19 and J is TRBJ2-3; maybe TRBD2 (6 bases). This CDR3 spans 16 amino acids. V dropped 3 bases and J dropped 5 bases, with 18 bases sitting between them. Germline values: CDR1 LNHDA, CDR2 SQIVND (reference sequence). In nucleotides, the CDR3 is TGTGCCAGTAGTATGGGTGGGTCGGGGGACGAAGATACGCAGTATTTT. This sequence encodes CASSMGGSGDEDTQYF.

This chain joins TRBV27 and TRBJ2-1; TRBD2 matches 16 bases. CDR1 is MNHEY, CDR2 SMNVEV, per germline (reference sequence). The CDR3 has 20 amino acids. Trimming at V came to 0 bases and at J to 9 bases, leaving 14 bases not matched to a gene. CDR3 in amino acids: CASSLSVGLAGGPRYAEQFF. The CDR3, as DNA: TGTGCCAGCAGTTTATCGGTGGGACTAGCGGGAGGGCCAAGGTACGCTGAGCAGTTCTTC.

The chain has TRBV14 and TRBJ1-2; weak D call: TRBD1 (5 bases). V was trimmed by 0 bases and J by 6 bases, leaving 14 bases between them. The germline CDR1 and CDR2 sequences are SGHDN and FVKESK. The CDR3 loop spans 15 amino acids. The CDR3 region has the DNA TGTGCCAGCAGCCAAGATCAGCTGCCGGGGGATGGCTACACCTTC. Its protein is CASSQDQLPGDGYTF.

The CDR3 DNA reads as TGTGCCAGCAGCATGGGACTAGCGGGAGGCGGTACCGGGGAGCTGTTTTTT. As protein: CASSMGLAGGGTGELFF. J is TRBJ2-2 and V is TRBV7-8; 15 bases match TRBD2. The CDR3 contains 17 residues. The V gene's germline CDR1 is SGHVS and CDR2 FQNEAQ. Trimming cost V 5 bases and J 5 bases; bases outside gene matches: 6.

This clone was recorded only once. The chain combines TRBV5-4 with TRBJ2-1; the D gene is possibly TRBD1 (6 bases). Germline CDR1 is SGHNT and CDR2 is YYREEE (reference sequence). The CDR3 consists of 14 residues. Trimming took off 0 bases at V and 16 bases at J, with 20 bases between the two ends. The CDR3 spells CASSLDVRGERGFF. The CDR3 DNA reads as TGTGCCAGCAGCTTGGATGTCAGGGGTGAAAGGGGCTTCTTC.

The chain has TRBV5-1 and TRBJ2-3; D gene uncertain. From germline, CDR1 is SGHRS and CDR2 YFSETQ. CDR3 length: 14 residues. V lost 5 bases to trimming and J lost 1 base, with 11 bases between them. Written as DNA, the CDR3 is TGCGCCAGCAGGGGCTCAATTGGCACAGATACGCAGTATTTT. Translating it yields CASRGSIGTDTQYF.

CDR3 loop: CASSIQEAYNEQFF. The CDR3 DNA reads as TGTGCCAGTAGTATTCAGGAGGCCTACAATGAGCAGTTCTTC. V usage is TRBV19 and J usage is TRBJ2-1, with D tentatively TRBD2 (5 bases). Germline assignment: CDR1 LNHDA and CDR2 SQIVND (reference sequence). The CDR3 runs 14 residues. V shed 3 bases and J shed 2 bases, with 8 bases lying between them.

The rearrangement uses TRBV28 and TRBJ2-3, with TRBD2 matching over 16 bases. The CDR3 length is 18 residues. Germline V gene lookup returns CDR1 MDHEN and CDR2 SYDVKM. V shed 6 bases and J 5 bases; nucleotides not matched to a gene: 11. As DNA, the CDR3 is TGTGCCAGCAGCCCAGGGACTAGCGGGAGGGCCAATAGAGATACGCAGTATTTT. Translating it yields CASSPGTSGRANRDTQYF. Variable domain in full (rest from reference TRBV28 and TRBJ2-3): DVKVTQSSRYLVKRTGEKVFLECVQDMDHENMFWYRQDPGLGLRLIYFSYDVKMKEKGDIPEGYSVSREKKERFSLILESASTNQTSMYLCASSPGTSGRANRDTQYFGPGTRLTVL.

The rearrangement joins TRBV28 to TRBJ1-2; 7 bases fit TRBD1. Germline trimming cut 3 bases from V and 2 bases from J; bases unmatched to any gene: 3. Germline-derived CDR1 and CDR2 are MDHEN and SYDVKM. The CDR3 covers 14 residues. As DNA, the CDR3 is TGTGCCAGCAGTTTTGAGGGGGCGAACTATGGCTACACCTTC. It codes for CASSFEGANYGYTF.

The chain recombines TRBV7-9 with TRBJ1-3; D uncertain. V was pared by 5 bases and J by 4 bases, with 9 bases between. The germline V gene encodes CDR1 SEHNR and CDR2 FQNEAQ (reference sequence). CDR3 size: 13 residues. In nucleotides, the CDR3 is TGTGCCAGCAGCGGTCGGGTCGGAAACACCATATATTTT. It is translated as CASSGRVGNTIYF.

The V call is TRBV6-5, the J call TRBJ2-7; the D gene is possibly TRBD1 (6 bases). There are 14 residues in the CDR3. Germline assignment: CDR1 MNHEY and CDR2 SVGAGI. V dropped 5 bases and J dropped 2 bases, with 13 bases sitting between them. This chain's CDR3 is CASSPRQVAYEQYF. CDR3 nucleotides: TGTGCCAGCAGTCCCCGACAGGTTGCCTACGAGCAGTACTTC.

The chain uses TRBV19 and TRBJ1-1; 8 bases agree with TRBD1. This CDR3 spans 15 amino acids. Germline values: CDR1 LNHDA, CDR2 SQIVND (reference sequence). V lost 4 bases, J lost 1 base, and 5 bases stayed unmatched. CDR3 sequence: CASSRQGAGNTEAFF. The CDR3 DNA sequence: TGTGCCAGTAGTAGGCAGGGGGCGGGGAACACTGAAGCTTTCTTT.

J is TRBJ1-3 and V is TRBV12-3 or TRBV12-4, with no clear D. The CDR3 is made up of 13 amino acids. The ends were cut back, 3 bases at V and 0 bases at J, with 3 bases in the middle. Here the CDR3 reads CASSFNSGNTIYF. The CDR3, as DNA: TGTGCCAGCAGTTTCAACTCTGGAAACACCATATATTTT.

This sequence joins TRBV5-1 and TRBJ2-1; 8 bases match TRBD2. Trimming took 0 bases from V and 12 from J; bases not matched to a gene: 14. Per germline, CDR1 SGHRS and CDR2 YFSETQ. The CDR3 extends over 16 amino acids. In DNA form, the CDR3 reads TGCGCCAGCAGCTTGGCCTTGGGGACTAGGCCCGATGGGCAGTTCTTC. Its translation: CASSLALGTRPDGQFF.

V is TRBV18 and J is TRBJ1-1; D is perhaps TRBD1 (6 bases). Looked up from germline, CDR1 is KGHSH and CDR2 is LQKENI. The CDR3 contains 14 residues. V lost 2 bases and J lost 4, with 11 bases in between. The CDR3 reads CASSPRQGSTEAFF. The CDR3 coding sequence is TGTGCCAGCTCACCAAGGCAGGGGTCCACTGAAGCTTTCTTT. Complete variable domain (other parts from reference TRBV18 and TRBJ1-1): NAGVMQNPRHLVRRRGQEARLRCSPMKGHSHVYWYRQLPEEGLKFMVYLQKENIIDESGMPKERFSAEFPKEGPSILRIQQVVRGDSAAYFCASSPRQGSTEAFFGQGTRLTVV.

The chain combines TRBV28 with TRBJ1-2; D not resolved. The CDR3 is 14 amino acids. V was shortened by 7 bases and J by 1 base, with 13 bases between the two germline ends. Germline lookup yields CDR1 MDHEN and CDR2 SYDVKM. CDR3 protein: CASTPPRGNYGYTF. CDR3 in DNA: TGTGCCAGCACCCCTCCGCGCGGTAACTATGGCTACACCTTC.

This clone has more than one count but fewer than ten. The gene calls are TRBV3-1 (or the pseudogene TRBV3-2) and TRBJ2-6; 10 bases map to TRBD1. CDR1 and CDR2 from the germline V gene are LGHDT and YNNKEL (reference sequence). Trimming at V came to 0 bases and at J to 4 bases, leaving 18 bases not matched to a gene. The CDR3 sequence is 22 residues long. CDR3 region: CASSQDVLSWTGGYCGANVLTF. The CDR3 DNA sequence: TGTGCCAGCAGCCAAGATGTATTAAGTTGGACAGGGGGTTATTGCGGGGCCAACGTCCTGACTTTC.

The rearrangement joins TRBV19 to TRBJ1-5; 7 bases align to TRBD1. CDR3 length equals 14 residues. Germline CDR1 is LNHDA and CDR2 is SQIVND (reference sequence). With V trimmed by 6 bases and J by 3 bases, 5 bases remained unmatched. Here the CDR3 reads CASRVRGDNQPQHF. The CDR3 region has the DNA TGTGCCAGTAGAGTCAGGGGGGACAATCAGCCCCAGCATTTT.